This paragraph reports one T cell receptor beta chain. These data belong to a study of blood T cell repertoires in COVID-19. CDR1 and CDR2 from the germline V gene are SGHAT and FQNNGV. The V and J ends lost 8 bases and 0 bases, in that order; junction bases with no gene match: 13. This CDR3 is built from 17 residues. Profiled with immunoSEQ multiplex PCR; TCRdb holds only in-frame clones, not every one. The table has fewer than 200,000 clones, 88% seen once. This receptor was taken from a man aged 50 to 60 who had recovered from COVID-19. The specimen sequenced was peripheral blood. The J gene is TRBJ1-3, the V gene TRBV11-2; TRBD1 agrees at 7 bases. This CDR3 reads CASGGGRGSNSGNTIYF. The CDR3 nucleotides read TGTGCCAGCGGAGGGGGCCGGGGGTCCAACTCTGGAAACACCATATATTTT.